Below, 23 T cell receptor beta chains from the same sample are listed, as sequenced in a study of T cells in Graves' hyperthyroidism and ophthalmopathy. TCR beta CDR3 regions were amplified from RNA transcripts. First-round RT-PCR targeting the TCR CDR3 was performed with the HTBI primer set. TCRdb fed the multiplex PCR reads into MiXCR, producing one record per CDR3 protein. The sample consists of some 560,000 distinct CDR3 sequences, about 14% of them appearing once. The sequencing sample was made of blood. These receptors were obtained from a woman aged 40 to 49 with Graves' hyperthyroidism.

This clonotype occurred many times. The chain employs TRBV11-2 and TRBJ1-1; D is perhaps TRBD1 (6 bases). This CDR3 is 15 amino acids long. Trimming stripped 2 bases from V and 0 bases from J, with 10 bases between. Germline V lookup: CDR1 SGHAT, CDR2 FQNNGV. CDR3 nucleotides: TGTGCCAGCAGCTTAATTCAGGGGTTGAACACTGAAGCTTTCTTT. Encoded protein: CASSLIQGLNTEAFF.

This clonotype came up many times. The rearrangement links TRBV28 to TRBJ2-1, with D unresolved. Trimming removed 3 bases from V and 6 bases from J, with 9 bases in between. The length of the CDR3 is 13 residues. Germline V CDR1 and CDR2: MDHEN, SYDVKM. The CDR3, as DNA: TGTGCCAGCAGTTTGGGTCGGAGCAATGAGCAGTTCTTC. This translates into CASSLGRSNEQFF.

This clonotype was counted at least ten times. V usage is TRBV28 and J usage is TRBJ2-5; TRBD1 is a possible D gene (6 bases). This CDR3 spans 18 amino acids. Trimming shortened V by 1 base and J by 0 bases, and 18 bases separated the two germline ends. Germline loops: CDR1 MDHEN, CDR2 SYDVKM. DNA for the CDR3: TGTGCCAGCAGTTTATCCTATCGGGGAGCAGGGGACCAAGAGACCCAGTACTTC. Translated, it gives CASSLSYRGAGDQETQYF.

The rearrangement uses TRBV11-2 and TRBJ1-4; D unclear. The CDR3 contains 15 residues. Trimming took 4 bases from V and 5 from J, leaving 14 bases between them. Germline loops: CDR1 SGHAT, CDR2 FQNNGV. CDR3 DNA sequence: TGTGCCAGCAGCTCTCCCCCCGAGGAGAATGAAAAACTGTTTTTT. This gives the protein CASSSPPEENEKLFF.

J is TRBJ2-5 and V is TRBV19; 12 bases fit TRBD1. Germline V CDR1 and CDR2: LNHDA, SQIVND (reference sequence). The CDR3 has 15 residues. V lost 3 bases to trimming and J lost 5 bases; unmatched junction nucleotides: 4. The chain's CDR3 is CASSIGTGGGETQYF. The CDR3 DNA follows: TGTGCCAGTAGTATTGGGACAGGGGGCGGCGAGACCCAGTACTTC.

This clonotype was detected ten times or more. The V gene is TRBV6-6, the J gene TRBJ2-1; 8 bases map to TRBD2. This CDR3 comprises 16 residues. Unmatched junction bases numbered 8, after V lost 0 bases and J lost 7 bases. CDR1 MNHNY and CDR2 SVGAGI come from the germline V gene (reference sequence). CDR3 loop: CASSYSAREERNEQFF. The DNA of the CDR3 is TGTGCCAGCAGTTACTCGGCGCGGGAGGAGCGGAATGAGCAGTTCTTC.

This clonotype was counted between two and nine times. This chain uses TRBV7-8 with TRBJ1-4; D may be TRBD1 (6 bases). This CDR3 comprises 16 residues. With 5 bases removed from V and 3 bases from J, the gap between germline ends came to 16 bases. Looked up from germline, CDR1 is SGHVS and CDR2 is FQNEAQ. DNA of the CDR3: TGTGCCAGCAGCCCGTTAACAGGGAAGGCTAATGAAAAACTGTTTTTT. Translated: CASSPLTGKANEKLFF. Full variable domain (remainder filled in from reference TRBV7-8 and TRBJ1-4): GAGVSQSPRYKVAKRGQDVALRCDPISGHVSLFWYQQALGQGPEFLTYFQNEAQLDKSGLPSDRFFAERPEGSVSTLKIQRTQQEDSAVYLCASSPLTGKANEKLFFGSGTQLSVL.

This clonotype showed up many times. V usage is TRBV27 and J usage is TRBJ2-5; 8 bases match TRBD2. The J segment lost 5 bases and the V segment lost 6 bases, leaving 5 bases of the junction unmatched. Germline V lookup: CDR1 MNHEY, CDR2 SMNVEV (reference sequence). The CDR3 contains 13 residues. The CDR3 here is CASSGLARETQYF. CDR3 sequence (DNA): TGTGCCAGCAGCGGACTAGCTAGGGAGACCCAGTACTTC.

This clonotype was detected many times. The V and J genes are TRBV11-2 and TRBJ2-5; D is uncertain. This CDR3 has 13 residues. Germline CDR1 is SGHAT and CDR2 is FQNNGV. V was pared by 1 base and J by 4 bases, with 7 bases between. For the CDR3, the DNA is TGTGCCAGCAGCTTAGTGTGGGGAGAGACCCAGTACTTC. Protein sequence: CASSLVWGETQYF.

The chain joins TRBV5-1 to TRBJ2-2; D is unresolved. Trimming stripped 7 bases from V and 6 bases from J, with 10 bases between. The CDR3 consists of 12 residues. Per the germline V gene, CDR1 is SGHRS and CDR2 is YFSETQ. The DNA of the CDR3 is TGCGCCAGCTATTCGGCCCCCGGGGAGCTGTTTTTT. It is translated as CASYSAPGELFF.

The chain joins TRBV5-5 to TRBJ1-2; D is ambiguous. Germline lookup yields CDR1 SGHKS and CDR2 YYEKEE (reference sequence). The CDR3 sequence is 14 residues long. V lost 0 bases to trimming and J lost 1 base, with 7 bases between them. The CDR3 region is CASSLAVDNYGYTF. The CDR3 DNA reads as TGTGCCAGCAGCTTGGCCGTGGATAACTATGGCTACACCTTC.

This clonotype has ten or more counts. The chain links TRBV5-1 to TRBJ2-1; 8 bases are a match to TRBD2. Germline trimming cut 3 bases from V and 7 bases from J; bases unmatched to any gene: 12. From germline, CDR1 is SGHRS and CDR2 YFSETQ. CDR3 length equals 16 residues. The DNA of the CDR3 is TGCGCCAGCAGCTCTGTGCCCCACGGGGGGGGGAATGAGCAGTTCTTC. It codes for CASSSVPHGGGNEQFF.

The gene calls are TRBV20-1 and TRBJ2-2; possible D gene TRBD1, 6 bases. Trimming shortened V by 6 bases and J by 2 bases, and 10 bases separated the two germline ends. The CDR3 extends over 13 amino acids. Germline V gene lookup returns CDR1 DFQATT and CDR2 SNEGSKA (reference sequence). The CDR3 DNA is TGCAGTGCCCCAGGGGAAAACACCGGGGAGCTGTTTTTT. Protein sequence: CSAPGENTGELFF.

The chain is built from TRBV3-1 and TRBJ2-1, with 12 bases lining up with TRBD2. The CDR3 consists of 15 residues. Looked up from germline, CDR1 is LGHDT and CDR2 is YNNKEL (reference sequence). V was pared by 8 bases and J by 7 bases, with 9 bases of the junction left unmatched. Written as DNA, the CDR3 is TGTGCCAGCCCCGTTCTAGCGGGAGGGCCAAATGAGCAGTTCTTC. Protein: CASPVLAGGPNEQFF.

This clonotype was found a few times. The J gene is TRBJ2-1, the V gene TRBV4-1; the D gene is possibly TRBD2 (6 bases). Germline CDR1 MGHRA, CDR2 YSYEKL. V lost 1 base to trimming and J lost 6 bases, with 16 bases between them. This CDR3 is built from 16 residues. CDR3 nucleotide sequence: TGCGCCAGCAGCCAAGTGGGGAGCCCCGGGGGCAATGAGCAGTTCTTC. Protein sequence: CASSQVGSPGGNEQFF.

The sample holds many counts of this clonotype. The chain employs TRBV12-3 or TRBV12-4 and TRBJ2-2; 10 nucleotides align to TRBD2. V lost 4 bases, J lost 5 bases, and 4 bases stayed unmatched. CDR3 length: 15 amino acids. Written as DNA, the CDR3 is TGTGCCAGCAGTTGGGTAGCGGGAGGTACCGGGGAGCTGTTTTTT. Amino acid sequence: CASSWVAGGTGELFF.

The rearrangement uses TRBV28 and TRBJ2-6; D possibly matches TRBD1 or TRBD2 (5 bases each). V lost 7 bases to trimming and J lost 1 base, with 17 bases between them. The germline gives CDR1 MDHEN, CDR2 SYDVKM. The CDR3 contains 17 residues. CDR3 DNA sequence: TGTGCCAGCAAAACCGGGACGGTTATATCTGGGGCCAACGTCCTGACTTTC. Its protein product is CASKTGTVISGANVLTF.

This clonotype was counted many times. A read error may account for a junction end that differs from germline. The chain combines TRBV5-1 with TRBJ2-7; 7 bases map to TRBD1. Germline V gene lookup returns CDR1 SGHRS and CDR2 YFSETQ. This CDR3 comprises 15 residues. CDR3 sequence (DNA): TGTGCCAGCAGCTTAGGTGGCCAGGGGGCCTACGAGCAGTACTTC. Amino acid sequence: CASSLGGQGAYEQYF.

The chain joins TRBV19 to TRBJ1-5, with 10 positions matching TRBD1. The CDR3 spans 15 residues. The J segment lost 4 bases and the V segment lost 4 bases, leaving 4 bases of the junction unmatched. Germline V gene sequence: CDR1 LNHDA, CDR2 SQIVND (reference sequence). CDR3 amino acids: CASSKTGGINQPQHF. DNA of the CDR3: TGTGCCAGTAGTAAGACAGGGGGCATTAATCAGCCCCAGCATTTT. Based on the CDR3 plus reference TRBV19 and TRBJ1-5, the full variable domain is DGGITQSPKYLFRKEGQNVTLSCEQNLNHDAMYWYRQDPGQGLRLIYYSQIVNDFQKGDIAEGYSVSREKKESFPLTVTSAQKNPTAFYLCASSKTGGINQPQHFGDGTRLSIL.

The rearrangement uses TRBV18 and TRBJ2-2; D is unresolved. The ends were cut back, 2 bases at V and 3 bases at J, with 7 bases in the middle. Germline V gives CDR1 KGHSH, CDR2 LQKENI. The length of the CDR3 is 14 residues. CDR3 sequence reads: CASSPSAHTGELFF. CDR3 nucleotide sequence: TGTGCCAGCTCACCAAGCGCTCACACCGGGGAGCTGTTTTTT.

This clonotype was counted at least ten times. The chain carries TRBV20-1 and TRBJ2-3; either TRBD1 or TRBD2 may fit D (5 bases each). Between the trimmed V and J ends, which lost 6 bases and 0 bases, there was a span of 16 bases. The CDR3 loop spans 15 amino acids. Germline lookup yields CDR1 DFQATT and CDR2 SNEGSKA (reference sequence). The CDR3 nucleotides are TGCAGTGCGCTGATCCTAGGGACGAGCACAGATACGCAGTATTTT. Amino acids: CSALILGTSTDTQYF.

This clonotype was recorded at least ten times. The V call is TRBV2, the J call TRBJ2-7; tentative D call: TRBD1 (6 bases). Germline values: CDR1 SNHLY, CDR2 FYNNEI. The CDR3 loop spans 12 amino acids. V was shortened by 1 base and J by 7 bases, with 8 bases between the two germline ends. DNA for the CDR3: TGTGCCAGCAGTGAAGGGGGGCCTGAGCAGTACTTC. Its translation is CASSEGGPEQYF.

This clonotype was recorded a few times. The chain carries TRBV7-8 and TRBJ2-1; 9 bases are shared with TRBD2. The germline CDR1 and CDR2 sequences are SGHVS and FQNEAQ. V was pared by 1 base and J by 6 bases, with 4 bases of the junction left unmatched. This CDR3 has 15 residues. CDR3 amino acids: CASSLVSAGGNEQFF. CDR3 nucleotide sequence: TGTGCCAGCAGCTTAGTATCAGCGGGAGGCAATGAGCAGTTCTTC. The whole variable domain, filled in from reference TRBV7-8 and TRBJ2-1, reads GAGVSQSPRYKVAKRGQDVALRCDPISGHVSLFWYQQALGQGPEFLTYFQNEAQLDKSGLPSDRFFAERPEGSVSTLKIQRTQQEDSAVYLCASSLVSAGGNEQFFGPGTRLTVL.